Following are 7 T cell receptor beta chains from one sample sequenced in a study of identical twins. In TCRdb, the 5' RACE reads were re-called with MiXCR into one record per CDR3 protein. The sample lists about 690,000 distinct CDR3 sequences, roughly 6% occurring once. The sequenced material came from naive T cells sorted from blood. Receptor source: a man aged 18 to 30 in good health.

There are a few counts of this clonotype. The chain recombines TRBV20-1 with TRBJ2-7; a weak D match, TRBD2 (6 bases). This CDR3 has 13 residues. Germline V gene sequence: CDR1 DFQATT, CDR2 SNEGSKA (reference sequence). V gave up 3 bases and J gave up 1 base, with 10 bases separating them. CDR3 nucleotide sequence: TGCAGTGCTAGGCGGGGTATTTCCTACGAGCAGTACTTC. Encoded protein: CSARRGISYEQYF.

This chain uses TRBV7-2 with TRBJ2-1; D uncertain. The CDR3 spans 17 residues. Germline V gene lookup returns CDR1 SGHTA and CDR2 FQGNSA. The V end lost 5 bases, the J end lost 0 bases, and 17 bases lay between the germline ends. The CDR3 loop reads CASSLLASASSYNEQFF. CDR3 nucleotides: TGTGCCAGCAGCCTACTGGCGAGCGCAAGCTCCTACAATGAGCAGTTCTTC.

This clonotype was found a few times. V and J are TRBV7-9 and TRBJ1-3, with D maybe TRBD1 (6 bases). Between the trimmed V and J ends, which lost 5 bases and 8 bases, there was a span of 19 bases. Germline lookup yields CDR1 SEHNR and CDR2 FQNEAQ (reference sequence). CDR3 length equals 15 residues. This CDR3 is CASSLTGTGQDTIYF. The CDR3 DNA reads TGTGCCAGCAGCCTAACAGGGACCGGCCAAGACACCATATATTTT.

The V gene is TRBV5-1, the J gene TRBJ1-1, with a weak D call TRBD1 (5 bases). The CDR3 runs 16 residues. Trimming stripped 6 bases from V and 3 bases from J, with 21 bases between. The germline V gene encodes CDR1 SGHRS and CDR2 YFSETQ. For the CDR3, the DNA is TGCGCCAGCACCGCGGCGCGGGGGTTTCCCCACACTGAAGCTTTCTTT. It codes for CASTAARGFPHTEAFF.

This clonotype was picked up many times. The rearrangement joins TRBV20-1 to TRBJ1-5; 8 bases fit TRBD1. The CDR3 has 14 amino acids. The J segment lost 3 bases and the V segment lost 3 bases, leaving 4 bases of the junction unmatched. Germline V CDR1 and CDR2: DFQATT, SNEGSKA (reference sequence). The CDR3 is CSARRTGFNQPQHF. CDR3 sequence (DNA): TGCAGTGCTAGGAGGACAGGGTTCAATCAGCCCCAGCATTTT.

The V and J genes are TRBV29-1 and TRBJ2-1; 8 nucleotides align to TRBD2. Germline V gene lookup returns CDR1 SQVTM and CDR2 ANQGSEA. The J segment lost 8 bases and the V segment lost 4 bases, leaving 7 bases of the junction unmatched. The CDR3 has 13 residues. In DNA, the CDR3 is TGCAGCGTTGTCGGGAGGGCCTTCCATGAGCAGTTCTTC. Translating gives CSVVGRAFHEQFF.

This clonotype was seen ten or more times. The chain is built from TRBV12-3 or TRBV12-4 and TRBJ2-3, with 11 bases aligning to TRBD2. After removal of 5 bases from V and 5 bases from J, the junction contained 6 bases not matched to a gene. CDR3 size: 15 residues. The CDR3 DNA sequence: TGTGCCAGCAGTCCGACTAGCGGGATCGGAGATACGCAGTATTTT. It is translated as CASSPTSGIGDTQYF.